The rows below give T cell receptor beta chains drawn from one sample of a study of cytomegalovirus exposure and HLA in healthy donors. TCRdb's copy holds only in-frame clones and misses some; the assay was immunoSEQ multiplex PCR. Of tens of thousands of clones listed, over 85% are singletons. Input material: PBMCs. The origin of the receptors is a woman between 18 and 29 years old in good health and CMV-seropositive. The CDR3 runs from the conserved cysteine through the conserved F or W. D genes are given only for firm matches. Size tells how often a clone was seen (once, few, many) or the class of an expanded clone, and some rows leave it out.

>TRBV6-1|TRBJ1-5|-|-
CASSVLSGGSEPQHF
TGTGCCAGCAGTGTTTTATCGGGGGGAAGCGAGCCCCAGCATTTT
>TRBV19|TRBJ2-7|-|-
CASRGGRGFDEQYF
TGTGCCAGTAGGGGGGGCAGGGGGTTCGACGAGCAGTACTTC
>TRBV19|TRBJ2-1|TRBD2|-
CASSMGLASEQFF
TGTGCCAGTAGTATGGGACTAGCCTCTGAGCAGTTCTTC
>TRBV11-2|TRBJ1-3|TRBD1|-
CASSLAGTVFGNTIYF
TGTGCCAGCAGCTTAGCCGGGACAGTATTTGGAAACACCATATATTTT
>TRBV2|TRBJ2-1|-|-
CASSASGQPYNEQFF
TGTGCCAGCAGTGCGAGTGGACAGCCGTACAATGAGCAGTTCTTC
>TRBV7-6|TRBJ2-7|TRBD1|-
CASSYTGGDSYEQYF
TGTGCCAGCAGCTACACAGGGGGAGACTCCTACGAGCAGTACTTC
>TRBV6-5|TRBJ1-1|-|-
CASSARGGTEAFF
TGTGCCAGCAGTGCCAGAGGTGGCACTGAAGCTTTCTTT
>TRBV19|TRBJ2-6|TRBD1|-
CASSTTGPGANVLTF
TGTGCCAGTAGTACGACAGGGCCTGGGGCCAACGTCCTGACTTTC
>TRBV28|TRBJ1-1|-|-
CATYYRVTEAFF
TGTGCCACCTACTACAGGGTCACTGAAGCTTTCTTT
>TRBV6-4|TRBJ2-3|TRBD2|once
CASSDSGRATDTQYF
TGTGCCAGCAGTGACTCCGGGAGGGCCACAGATACGCAGTATTTT
>TRBV4-3|TRBJ1-4|TRBD1|-
CASSQEMGGQGYEKLFF
TGCGCCAGCAGCCAAGAAATGGGGGGACAGGGATATGAAAAACTGTTTTTT
>TRBV5-4|TRBJ2-7|TRBD1|-
CASSLGQGSSYEQYF
TGTGCCAGCAGCCTAGGACAGGGGAGCTCCTACGAGCAGTACTTC
>TRBV30|TRBJ2-7|TRBD1|few
CAWSGGQGADEQYF
TGTGCCTGGAGTGGGGGACAGGGAGCCGACGAGCAGTACTTC
>TRBV9|TRBJ2-5|-|-
CASSVVPGETQYF
TGTGCCAGCAGCGTAGTGCCAGGGGAGACCCAGTACTTC
>TRBV9|TRBJ2-3|-|-
CASSVGGKRSTDTQYF
TGTGCCAGCAGCGTGGGAGGAAAAAGGTCCACAGATACGCAGTATTTT
>TRBV30|TRBJ1-6|-|-
CAWTGRGIRGSPLHF
TGTGCCTGGACCGGGAGAGGGATTAGAGGATCACCCCTCCACTTT
>TRBV28|TRBJ2-2|-|-
CASSFILANTGELFF
TGTGCCAGCAGTTTTATCCTCGCGAACACCGGGGAGCTGTTTTTT
>TRBV7-6|TRBJ2-3|TRBD1|-
CASSLRTGSDTQYF
TGTGCCAGCAGCTTGAGGACAGGGTCGGATACGCAGTATTTT
>TRBV18|TRBJ2-3|-|-
CASSPSSDTQYF
TGTGCCAGCTCACCGTCTTCAGATACGCAGTATTTT